This T cell receptor (beta chain) was recorded in a study of T cells in women clearing cervical HPV infection (dated by TCRdb to 2016 to 2019). Describing the broader study: Cases were some 26 women with histologically confirmed HPV16-related CIN3 or worse, including 2 invasive cancers. A median age of approximately 32 years was observed in cases versus roughly 38 in controls, and no significant differences in baseline characteristics were found. For cases, the median interval between lesion detection and blood sampling was about 140 days, with an interquartile range of roughly 85 to 210 days. Blood from cases was collected at the visit where the lesion was first found, while blood from controls was collected once the infection could no longer be detected. Cases and controls were matched on year of sample collection and on age within five years. Five blinded duplicates per group were added as quality controls, giving 60 or so samples: about 50 participants and 10 replicates. Controls were more than 20 women whose single incident HPV16 infection cleared within 12 months without precancer or cancer developing. The exploratory proof-of-principle case-control study was nested within the Guanacaste HPV Natural History Study in Costa Rica and compared TCR repertoires across cervical HPV16 outcomes. Since HLA typing was available for only a few women, HLA type could not be ruled out as a confounder. The parent cohort enrolled 10,000 to 13,000 women aged 18 or older in Guanacaste, Costa Rica, during about 1993 to 1994 and followed them for roughly seven years.

Every participant had a single incident cervical HPV16 infection, and prevalent HPV16 infections were excluded. Cervical HPV DNA was detected by MY09/MY11 PCR and genotyped by dot-blot hybridization. About 15 mL of heparinized blood were centrifuged, and the buffy coat was aliquoted, frozen at -30°C, then stored at -80°C. QIAGEN kits were used to extract genomic DNA from buffy coat specimens. Beyond this particular receptor, the publication reports: The cross-sectional design could not show whether associations preceded infection or resulted from it; effector/memory subsets and HPV-specific T cells were not isolated. CIN3+ cases had significantly higher TCR repertoire richness than controls across sequencing depths, but evenness did not differ between the groups. Cases had lower TRBV6-7 relative abundance than controls (approximately 0.1% versus 0.16%; Bonferroni P = 0.0008). Random forest classifiers that combined richness and V gene abundances separated cases from controls with an estimated AUC of 0.83. T-cell numbers per sample were unknown, so richness differences could reflect varying T-cell content rather than repertoire biology.

The CDR3 covers 17 residues, taking in both the cysteine and the phenylalanine. The DNA covers only part of the CDR3, 42 bases in frame from base 1. The germline V gene (reference sequence) gives CDR1 as DFQATT and CDR2 as SNEGSKA. For this chain, trimming is 0 bases at the V end and 5 bases at the J end, and the number of junction bases without a gene match is 10. The immunoSEQ assay used multiplex PCR to amplify TCR beta CDR3 regions from an average of approximately 1,200 ng of genomic DNA per sample. Primer bias was corrected in the assay by using a complete synthetic TCR repertoire to establish an amplification baseline. The amplicons were sequenced using the Illumina platform. From the authors' description of their analysis: Sequences were error-corrected by clustering with frequency ratios and a modified nearest-neighbor algorithm, then analyzed in the immunoSEQ Analyzer with IMGT gene definitions. At each rarefaction depth, TCR richness and evenness were averaged across 20 rarefaction repeats, and any sample with fewer sequences than the depth was left out. V, D and J gene relative abundances were compared between groups with Wilcoxon rank sum tests, applying FDR correction. In the blinded duplicates, the intraclass correlation was nearly 96% for TCR richness and averaged approximately 82% across fewer than 80 gene segments. TCRdb limited this immuneACCESS table to in-frame rearrangements with V and J called. A share of clones is missing; checked studies link under half to unresolved V genes, and the rest is unexplained. The V and J calls and clone size were taken over from that table, and D and trimming were inferred from the DNA. The sample table on file contains 15,000 to 20,000 clones. 13% to 15% of the sample goes to the ten largest clones.

Note on this clone: Its antigen remains undetermined. The read is 3 residues too short to cover the CDR3 end, so that end is filled in from the germline J gene.

The receptor was derived from a woman aged 18-70 years with a cervical HPV16 infection that either progressed to CIN3+ or cleared (not recorded which). Sequences were obtained from blood buffy coat. The V and J genes are TRBV20-1 and TRBJ2-5, and 12 junction bases match TRBD1. This receptor carries the CDR3 CSARDRRDRGHEETQYF. CDR3 DNA, as far as it was read: TGCAGTGCTAGAGATAGGAGGGACAGGGGGCATGAGGAGACC.